This T cell receptor beta chain was identified during a study of cytomegalovirus exposure and HLA in healthy donors. Findings of the study overall: Relative to the approximately 670-donor mean, N-insertions were reportedly fewer in an Asian-associated ancestry cluster in a later analysis.

The V segment lost 5 bases and the J segment 6 bases; nucleotides outside the gene matches: 6. From germline, CDR1 is MRHNA and CDR2 SNTAGT. CDR3 length equals 14 residues. As concerns this clone: Its target is unknown.

Primers included in the PCR were 60 Vbeta and 13 Jbeta primers. Per the study methods: About 12 million of 80 million or so unique TCR beta chains were shared, per a later count. Using immunoSEQ multiplex PCR, the repertoire was profiled, and TCRdb retains in-frame clones only, with some absent. The D gene and trimming were derived from the DNA, and the V and J assignments and clone size from that table. The sample has 90,000 to 150,000 clones, approximately 78% seen once. The sequenced sample was PBMCs. The chain carries TRBV6-4 and TRBJ2-3; 9 bases match TRBD1. This clonotype originated in a woman in her twenties or thirties in good health and CMV-seropositive. The DNA for the CDR3 is TGTGCCAGCAGTCCGGACAGGGGTGGGGATACGCAGTATTTT. Its translation: CASSPDRGGDTQYF.